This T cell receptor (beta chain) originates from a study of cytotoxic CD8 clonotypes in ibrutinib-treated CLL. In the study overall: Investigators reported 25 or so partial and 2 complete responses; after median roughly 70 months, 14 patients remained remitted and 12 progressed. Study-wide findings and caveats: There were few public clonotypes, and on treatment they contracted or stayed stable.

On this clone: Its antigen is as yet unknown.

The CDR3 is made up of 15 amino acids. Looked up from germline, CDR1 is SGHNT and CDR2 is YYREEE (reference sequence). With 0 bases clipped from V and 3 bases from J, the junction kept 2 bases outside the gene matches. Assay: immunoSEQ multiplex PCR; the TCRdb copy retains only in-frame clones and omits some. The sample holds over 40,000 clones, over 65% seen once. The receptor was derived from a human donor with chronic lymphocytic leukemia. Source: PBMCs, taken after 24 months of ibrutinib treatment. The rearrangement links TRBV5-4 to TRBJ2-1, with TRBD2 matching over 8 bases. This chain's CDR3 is CASSLDAGGYNEQFF. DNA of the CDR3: TGTGCCAGCAGCTTGGATGCGGGGGGCTACAATGAGCAGTTCTTC.